The sequence of this TCR beta chain was determined in a study of radiotherapy plus CTLA-4 blockade in lung cancer. Findings and caveats of the study: Peripheral blood showed expansion of tumor-derived TCR clones after radiotherapy and ipilimumab.

After removal of 6 bases from V and 0 bases from J, the junction contained 10 bases not matched to a gene. The germline CDR1 and CDR2 sequences are LNHDA and SQIVND (reference sequence). This CDR3 has 16 residues. This clone was counted only a few times. The antigen is undetermined. Repertoires were generated with immunoSEQ multiplex PCR, while TCRdb's copy carries only in-frame clones and drops some. The sample consists of roughly 90,000 clones, 72% of them appearing once. The V call is TRBV19, the J call TRBJ1-2, with 7 nucleotides matching TRBD1. The material sequenced was peripheral blood, taken from a patient treated with radiotherapy plus ipilimumab. The clonotype comes from a human donor with non-small cell lung cancer that progressed on radiotherapy plus ipilimumab. CDR3 protein: CASRPIGTEANYGYTF. The CDR3, as DNA: TGTGCCAGTAGACCCATCGGGACAGAGGCTAACTATGGCTACACCTTC.